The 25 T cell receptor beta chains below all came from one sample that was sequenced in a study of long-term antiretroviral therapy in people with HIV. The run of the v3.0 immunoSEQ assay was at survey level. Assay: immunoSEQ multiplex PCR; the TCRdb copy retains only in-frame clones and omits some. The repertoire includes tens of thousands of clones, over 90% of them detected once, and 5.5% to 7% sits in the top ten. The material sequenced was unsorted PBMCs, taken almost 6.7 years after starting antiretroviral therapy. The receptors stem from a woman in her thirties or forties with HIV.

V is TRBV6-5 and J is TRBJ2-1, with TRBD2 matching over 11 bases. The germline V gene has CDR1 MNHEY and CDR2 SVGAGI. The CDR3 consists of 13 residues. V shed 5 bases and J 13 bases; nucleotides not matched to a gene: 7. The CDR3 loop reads CASSPGTSGAQFF. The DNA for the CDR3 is TGTGCCAGCAGTCCGGGGACTAGCGGCGCCCAGTTCTTC.

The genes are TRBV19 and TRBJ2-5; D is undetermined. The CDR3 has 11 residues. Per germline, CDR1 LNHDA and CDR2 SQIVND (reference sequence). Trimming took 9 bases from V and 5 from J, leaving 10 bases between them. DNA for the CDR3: TGTGCCAGCGGGCAACGGGAGACCCAGTACTTC. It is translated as CASGQRETQYF.

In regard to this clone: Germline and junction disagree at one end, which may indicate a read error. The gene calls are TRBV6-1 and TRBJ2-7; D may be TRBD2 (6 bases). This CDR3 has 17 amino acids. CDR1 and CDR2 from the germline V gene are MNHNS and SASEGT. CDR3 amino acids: CAISDPSGDMSSYEQYF. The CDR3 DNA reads TGTGCCATCAGTGACCCATCGGGGGATATGAGCTCCTACGAGCAGTACTTC.

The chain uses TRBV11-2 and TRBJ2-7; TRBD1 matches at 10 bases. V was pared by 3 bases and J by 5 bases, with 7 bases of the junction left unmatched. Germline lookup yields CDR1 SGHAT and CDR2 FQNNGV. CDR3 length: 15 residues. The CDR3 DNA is TGTGCCAGCAGCTTTCCCGGGACAGGGGACCACGAGCAGTACTTC. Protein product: CASSFPGTGDHEQYF.

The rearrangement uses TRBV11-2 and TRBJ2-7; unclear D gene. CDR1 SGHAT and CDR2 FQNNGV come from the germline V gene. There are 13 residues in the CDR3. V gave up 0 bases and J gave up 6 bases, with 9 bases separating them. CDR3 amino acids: CASSLDRAGEQYF. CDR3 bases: TGTGCCAGCAGCTTAGATCGCGCAGGCGAGCAGTACTTC.

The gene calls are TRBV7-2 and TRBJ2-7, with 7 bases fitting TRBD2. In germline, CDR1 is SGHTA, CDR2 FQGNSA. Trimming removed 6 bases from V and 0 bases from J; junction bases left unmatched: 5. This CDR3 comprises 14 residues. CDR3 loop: CASRPSGGSYEQYF. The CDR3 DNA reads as TGTGCCAGCAGGCCTTCGGGGGGCTCCTACGAGCAGTACTTC. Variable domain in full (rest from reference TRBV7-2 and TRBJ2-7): GAGVSQSPSNKVTEKGKDVELRCDPISGHTALYWYRQSLGQGLEFLIYFQGNSAPDKSGLPSDRFSAERTGGSVSTLTIQRTQQEDSAVYLCASRPSGGSYEQYFGPGTRLTVT.

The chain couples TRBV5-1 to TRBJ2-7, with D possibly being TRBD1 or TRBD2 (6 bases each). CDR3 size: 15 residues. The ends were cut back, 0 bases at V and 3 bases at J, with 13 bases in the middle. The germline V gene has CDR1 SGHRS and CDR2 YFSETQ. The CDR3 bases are TGCGCCAGCAGCTTGGACGGGGGCCGATTCTACGAGCAGTACTTC. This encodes CASSLDGGRFYEQYF.

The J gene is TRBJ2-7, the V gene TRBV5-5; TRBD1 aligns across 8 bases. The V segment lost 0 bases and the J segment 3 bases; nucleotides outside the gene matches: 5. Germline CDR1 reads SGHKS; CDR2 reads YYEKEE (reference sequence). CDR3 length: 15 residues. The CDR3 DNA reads TGTGCCAGCAGCTTGGCTACAGGGGGAAGCTACGAGCAGTACTTC. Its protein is CASSLATGGSYEQYF. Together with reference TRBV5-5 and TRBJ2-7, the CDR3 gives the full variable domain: DAGVTQSPTHLIKTRGQQVTLRCSPISGHKSVSWYQQVLGQGPQFIFQYYEKEERGRGNFPDRFSARQFPNYSSELNVNALLLGDSALYLCASSLATGGSYEQYFGPGTRLTVT.

The CDR3 sequence: CASTSGLPPYGYTF. CDR3 nucleotides: TGTGCCAGCACATCAGGGCTCCCACCCTATGGCTACACCTTC. The gene calls are TRBV6-5 and TRBJ1-2; D possibly corresponds to TRBD1 (5 bases). V lost 7 bases, J lost 4 bases, and 16 bases lay in between. This CDR3 comprises 14 residues. Germline CDR1 MNHEY, CDR2 SVGAGI.

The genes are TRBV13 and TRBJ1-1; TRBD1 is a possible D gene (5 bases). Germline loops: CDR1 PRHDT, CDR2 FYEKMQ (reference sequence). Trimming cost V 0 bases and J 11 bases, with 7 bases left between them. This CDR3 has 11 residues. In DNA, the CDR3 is TGTGCCAGCAGCTTAGGGGGGCTCGCTTTCTTT. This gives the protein CASSLGGLAFF.

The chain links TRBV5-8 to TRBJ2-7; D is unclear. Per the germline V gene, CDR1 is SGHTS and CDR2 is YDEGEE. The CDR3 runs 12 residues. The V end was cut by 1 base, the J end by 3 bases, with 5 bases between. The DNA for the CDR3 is TGTGCCAGCAGCTTGTCGGGCTACGAGCAGTACTTC. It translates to CASSLSGYEQYF.

The DNA of the CDR3 is TGTGCCAGCAGCCTTACAGGGGTCTACGAGCAGTACTTC. It encodes CASSLTGVYEQYF. The chain is built from TRBV5-4 and TRBJ2-7, with 7 bases matching TRBD1. The trim removed 4 bases at V and 3 bases at J, leaving 4 bases unmatched. From germline, CDR1 is SGHNT and CDR2 YYREEE (reference sequence). This CDR3 spans 13 amino acids. The full variable domain, its missing parts supplied by reference TRBV5-4 and TRBJ2-7, is ETGVTQSPTHLIKTRGQQVTLRCSSQSGHNTVSWYQQALGQGPQFIFQYYREEENGRGNFPPRFSGLQFPNYSSELNVNALELDDSALYLCASSLTGVYEQYFGPGTRLTVT.

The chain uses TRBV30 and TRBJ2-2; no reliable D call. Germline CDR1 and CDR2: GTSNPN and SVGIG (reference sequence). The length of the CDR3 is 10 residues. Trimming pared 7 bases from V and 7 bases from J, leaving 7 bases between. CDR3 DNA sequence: TGTGCCTTCAACCACGGGGAGCTGTTTTTT. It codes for CAFNHGELFF.

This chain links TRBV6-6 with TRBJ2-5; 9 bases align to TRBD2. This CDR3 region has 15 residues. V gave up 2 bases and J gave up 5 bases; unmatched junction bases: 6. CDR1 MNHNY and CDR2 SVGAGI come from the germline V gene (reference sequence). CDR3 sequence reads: CASSYRRGGTETQYF. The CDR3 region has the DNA TGTGCCAGCAGTTACAGGCGGGGGGGGACGGAGACCCAGTACTTC.

CDR3 sequence: CATRTGQANYGYTF. The CDR3 DNA reads as TGTGCCACCCGGACAGGGCAAGCTAACTATGGCTACACCTTC. The chain couples TRBV6-5 to TRBJ1-2, with 8 bases that match TRBD1. Losses at the gene ends were 10 bases for V and 0 bases for J; bases not matched to a gene: 7. The CDR3 totals 14 residues. Looked up from germline, CDR1 is MNHEY and CDR2 is SVGAGI.

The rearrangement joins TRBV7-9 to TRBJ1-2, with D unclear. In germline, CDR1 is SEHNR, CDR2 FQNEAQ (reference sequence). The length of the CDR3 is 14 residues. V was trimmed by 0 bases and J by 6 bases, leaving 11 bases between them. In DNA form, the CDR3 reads TGTGCCAGCAGCTTAGCGCACTTAGACAATGGCTACACCTTC. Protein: CASSLAHLDNGYTF.

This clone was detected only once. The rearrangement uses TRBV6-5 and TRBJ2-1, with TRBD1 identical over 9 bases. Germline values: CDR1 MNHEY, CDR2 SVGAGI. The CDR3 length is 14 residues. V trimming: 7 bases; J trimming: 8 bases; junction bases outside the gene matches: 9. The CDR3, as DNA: TGTGCCAGCAACGGCCCGGGACAGGGATATGAGCAGTTCTTC. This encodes CASNGPGQGYEQFF.

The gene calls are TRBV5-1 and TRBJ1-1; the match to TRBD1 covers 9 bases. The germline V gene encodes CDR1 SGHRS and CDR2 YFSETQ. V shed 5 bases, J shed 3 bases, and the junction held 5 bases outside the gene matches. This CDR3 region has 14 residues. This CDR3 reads CASSETGGYTEAFF. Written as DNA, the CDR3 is TGCGCCAGCAGTGAGACAGGGGGGTACACTGAAGCTTTCTTT.

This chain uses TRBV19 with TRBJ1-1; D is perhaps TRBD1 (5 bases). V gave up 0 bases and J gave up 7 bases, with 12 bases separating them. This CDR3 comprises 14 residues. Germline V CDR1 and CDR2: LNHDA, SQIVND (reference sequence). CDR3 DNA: TGTGCCAGTAGTATAGACCCCAGACAGCATGAAGCTTTCTTT. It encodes CASSIDPRQHEAFF.

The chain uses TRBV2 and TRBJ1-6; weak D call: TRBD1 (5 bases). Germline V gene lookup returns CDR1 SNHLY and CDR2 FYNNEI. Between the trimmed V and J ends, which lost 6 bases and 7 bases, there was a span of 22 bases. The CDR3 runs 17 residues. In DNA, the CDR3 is TGTGCCAGCAGCCGCCCTGGGGGGGTTTCCTCGAATTCACCCCTCCACTTT. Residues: CASSRPGGVSSNSPLHF.

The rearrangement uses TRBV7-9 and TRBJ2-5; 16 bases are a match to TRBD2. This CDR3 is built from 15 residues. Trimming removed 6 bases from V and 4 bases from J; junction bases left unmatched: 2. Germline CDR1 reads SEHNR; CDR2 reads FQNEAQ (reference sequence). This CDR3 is CASRGTSGGAETQYF. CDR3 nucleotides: TGTGCCAGCAGAGGGACTAGCGGGGGGGCAGAGACCCAGTACTTC.

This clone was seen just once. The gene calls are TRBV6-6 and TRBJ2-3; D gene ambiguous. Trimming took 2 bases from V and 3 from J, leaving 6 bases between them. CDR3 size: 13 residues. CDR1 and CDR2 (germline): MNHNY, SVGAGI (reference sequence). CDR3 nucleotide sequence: TGTGCCAGCAGTTACGTAGGAACAGATACGCAGTATTTT. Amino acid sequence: CASSYVGTDTQYF.

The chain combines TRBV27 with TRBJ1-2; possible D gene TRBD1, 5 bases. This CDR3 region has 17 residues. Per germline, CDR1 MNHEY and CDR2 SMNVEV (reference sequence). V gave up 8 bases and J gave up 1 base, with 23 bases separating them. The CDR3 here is CASAKYGGGTGNYGYTF. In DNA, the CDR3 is TGTGCCAGCGCCAAATACGGAGGAGGGACGGGTAACTATGGCTACACCTTC.

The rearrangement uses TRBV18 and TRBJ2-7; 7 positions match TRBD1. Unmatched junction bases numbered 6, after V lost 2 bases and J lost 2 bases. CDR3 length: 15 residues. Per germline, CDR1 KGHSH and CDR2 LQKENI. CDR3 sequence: CASSPFDRAPYEQYF. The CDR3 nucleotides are TGTGCCAGCTCACCATTCGACAGGGCCCCCTACGAGCAGTACTTC.

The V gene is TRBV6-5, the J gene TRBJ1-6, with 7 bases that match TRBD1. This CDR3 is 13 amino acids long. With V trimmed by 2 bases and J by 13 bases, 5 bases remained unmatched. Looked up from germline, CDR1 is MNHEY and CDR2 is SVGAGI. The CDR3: CASSYGTRGPLHF. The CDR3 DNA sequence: TGTGCCAGCAGTTACGGGACCAGGGGGCCCCTCCACTTT.